This T cell receptor beta chain was identified in a study of T cells after yellow fever vaccination. The V gene lost 6 bases and the J gene lost 7 bases, with 25 bases spanning the gap. The CDR3 runs to 18 residues. Germline loops: CDR1 KGHSH, CDR2 LQKENI. General study points: By day 5 rather than day 15, the secondary response had peaked, though it was weaker. High-abundance clonotypes from the bulk population could contaminate FACS-sorted repertoires.

A remark on this clonotype: Antigen specificity is unknown.

The 5'RACE template-switching step produced TCR cDNA and added a universal primer site and UMIs. TCRdb ran MiXCR on the 5' RACE reads and lists one entry per CDR3 protein. This sample has more than 110,000 distinct CDR3 sequences, with less than 8.5% found just once. The rearrangement links TRBV18 to TRBJ2-6, with D possibly TRBD1 on 6 matching bases. Here the sequenced sample was CD4+ T cells sorted from PBMCs, taken 10 days after the yellow fever booster vaccination. The sequence was obtained from a man aged 25 to 40 who received the YFV17D yellow fever vaccine. The CDR3 region has the DNA TGTGCCAGCTCCCCAGTAGGGGGATCGCCTCTGGACGCCAACGTCCTGACTTTC. It is translated as CASSPVGGSPLDANVLTF.